These 26 T cell receptor beta chains originate from one sample sequenced in a study of neurological immune-mediated disorders (dated by TCRdb to the late 2010s). Preparation of the library involved 5' RACE. Sequencer: Illumina HiSeq 2500. TCRdb ran its own pipeline on the public reads, namely fastp trimming at Q25 and MiXCR clone calling, and kept in-frame beta chains. Here each entry gathers all rows of one CDR3 protein and keeps the most common genes and DNA. The sample table holds tens of thousands of distinct CDR3 sequences, of which roughly 4.3% were seen once. Of the sample, 2.5% to 3% falls within the top ten clones. The sample consisted of PBMCs. The source of these receptors is a man aged 45-65 years with multiple sclerosis.

This clonotype turned up a few times. The V gene is TRBV27, the J gene TRBJ1-1, with unresolved D. There are 16 residues in the CDR3. V was pared by 5 bases and J by 2 bases, with 18 bases between. CDR1 is MNHEY, CDR2 SMNVEV, per germline (reference sequence). CDR3 in amino acids: CASSPDAGGINTEAFF. The CDR3 nucleotides are TGTGCCAGCAGTCCCGACGCGGGAGGGATTAACACTGAAGCTTTCTTT.

This clonotype was counted ten times or more. The chain uses TRBV5-1 and TRBJ2-1, with 7 bases lining up with TRBD1. Germline loops: CDR1 SGHRS, CDR2 YFSETQ. After removal of 4 bases from V and 6 bases from J, the junction contained 13 bases not matched to a gene. The CDR3 is 16 amino acids. CDR3 nucleotide sequence: TGCGCCAGCAGCACAAATACAGGGGACCCCATCAATGAGCAGTTCTTC. It codes for CASSTNTGDPINEQFF.

This clonotype was counted at least ten times. The V call is TRBV12-3 or TRBV12-4, the J call TRBJ1-3; D perhaps matches TRBD1 (5 bases). Deletions cut 1 base from V and 2 bases from J, with 6 bases between. This CDR3 has 14 residues. The CDR3 region has the DNA TGTGCCAGCAGTTTAGGGGGGGCTGGAAACACCATATATTTT. Its translation is CASSLGGAGNTIYF.

A remark on this clonotype: Given a much more abundant clone one base away, this may be a read error. The rearrangement uses TRBV24-1 and TRBJ2-7; D is perhaps TRBD2 (5 bases). Deletions cut 2 bases from V and 6 bases from J, with 10 bases between. This CDR3 contains 13 residues. CDR1 is KGHDR, CDR2 SFDVKD, per germline. The CDR3 reads CATSDWTSSEQYF. DNA of the CDR3: TGTGCCACCAGTGATTGGACTTCATCCGAGCAGTACTTC.

In this sample, this clonotype turned up a few times. This chain joins TRBV20-1 and TRBJ2-7; TRBD1 matches 7 bases. This CDR3 is built from 15 residues. CDR1 is DFQATT, CDR2 SNEGSKA, per germline (reference sequence). Trimming cost V 0 bases and J 1 base; bases outside gene matches: 6. The CDR3 here is CSAREPGGRSYEQYF. The CDR3 nucleotides are TGCAGTGCTAGAGAACCAGGGGGAAGGTCCTACGAGCAGTACTTC.

The sample holds many counts of this clonotype. V is TRBV5-1 and J is TRBJ2-7; 8 positions agree with TRBD2. Trimming took 2 bases from V and 3 from J; bases not matched to a gene: 7. In germline, CDR1 is SGHRS, CDR2 YFSETQ. The CDR3 covers 15 residues. Here the CDR3 reads CASSFRQAGDYEQYF. Written as DNA, the CDR3 is TGCGCCAGCAGCTTCCGCCAAGCGGGAGACTACGAGCAGTACTTC. The variable domain in full, with the rest retrieved from reference TRBV5-1 and TRBJ2-7, is KAGVTQTPRYLIKTRGQQVTLSCSPISGHRSVSWYQQTPGQGLQFLFEYFSETQRNKGNFPGRFSGRQFSNSRSEMNVSTLELGDSALYLCASSFRQAGDYEQYFGPGTRLTVT.

This clonotype was counted at least ten times. The V gene is TRBV2, the J gene TRBJ2-2; D is unresolved. The CDR3 length is 13 residues. V was trimmed by 9 bases and J by 5 bases, leaving 13 bases between them. Looked up from germline, CDR1 is SNHLY and CDR2 is FYNNEI. The CDR3 loop is CASLIVVTGELFF. Written as DNA, the CDR3 is TGTGCCAGTCTGATAGTCGTGACCGGGGAGCTGTTTTTT.

This clonotype showed up many times. V gene TRBV5-1 combines with J gene TRBJ2-2, with a tentative D call TRBD1 (6 bases). The CDR3 covers 16 residues. The V end lost 0 bases, the J end lost 1 base, and 10 bases lay between the germline ends. The V gene's germline CDR1 is SGHRS and CDR2 YFSETQ. The CDR3 coding sequence is TGCGCCAGCAGCTTGGAATGGGGGCTGAACACCGGGGAGCTGTTTTTT. Amino acid sequence: CASSLEWGLNTGELFF.

This clonotype was recorded at least ten times. V usage is TRBV2 and J usage is TRBJ1-4; no definite D call. This CDR3 contains 16 residues. The germline CDR1 and CDR2 sequences are SNHLY and FYNNEI. V shed 7 bases and J shed 3 bases, with 18 bases lying between them. The DNA for the CDR3 is TGTGCCAGCACTCCCAAACGTAGCCAGGCTAATGAAAAACTGTTTTTT. Encoded protein: CASTPKRSQANEKLFF.

This chain links TRBV29-1 with TRBJ2-7; the D gene is possibly TRBD1 (6 bases). In germline, CDR1 is SQVTM, CDR2 ANQGSEA. Trimming took off 7 bases at V and 6 bases at J, with 13 bases between the two ends. The CDR3 extends over 11 amino acids. The CDR3 DNA follows: TGCAGCGCCGTGGACAGCGGCGAGCAGTACTTC. This translates into CSAVDSGEQYF.

This clonotype appeared many times. V gene TRBV20-1 combines with J gene TRBJ1-4, with TRBD1 matching 9 bases. The CDR3 has 14 residues. Germline lookup yields CDR1 DFQATT and CDR2 SNEGSKA (reference sequence). Trimming took 6 bases from V and 8 from J; bases not matched to a gene: 10. The CDR3 loop reads CSAVPGQGGEKLFF. The CDR3 bases are TGCAGTGCGGTGCCGGGACAGGGAGGCGAAAAACTGTTTTTT.

In its sample, this clonotype was seen many times. V and J are TRBV5-1 and TRBJ2-1; D is perhaps TRBD2 (7 bases). V dropped 1 base and J dropped 4 bases, with 12 bases sitting between them. This CDR3 spans 15 amino acids. Germline V gives CDR1 SGHRS, CDR2 YFSETQ. DNA for the CDR3: TGCGCCAGCAGCTTGATTGCGGGGGCGTACAATGAGCAGTTCTTC. Amino acid sequence: CASSLIAGAYNEQFF. The variable domain in full, completed from reference TRBV5-1 and TRBJ2-1, reads KAGVTQTPRYLIKTRGQQVTLSCSPISGHRSVSWYQQTPGQGLQFLFEYFSETQRNKGNFPGRFSGRQFSNSRSEMNVSTLELGDSALYLCASSLIAGAYNEQFFGPGTRLTVL.

This clonotype was observed at least ten times. V and J are TRBV20-1 and TRBJ2-7; a possible D gene is TRBD1 (7 bases). The V end lost 1 base, the J end lost 7 bases, and 23 bases lay between the germline ends. In germline, CDR1 is DFQATT, CDR2 SNEGSKA (reference sequence). This CDR3 comprises 16 residues. The CDR3 sequence is CSARGQGWNLGREQYF. The CDR3 nucleotides read TGCAGTGCTAGAGGACAGGGCTGGAATCTAGGGAGGGAGCAGTACTTC.

This clonotype was recorded at least ten times. This rearrangement joins TRBV28 to TRBJ2-4; TRBD2 matches 9 bases. The trim removed 5 bases at V and 3 bases at J, leaving 5 bases unmatched. The CDR3 length is 15 residues. Germline-derived CDR1 and CDR2 are MDHEN and SYDVKM. CDR3 coding DNA: TGTGCCAGCAGTCCGGCGGGGGGGAACAAAAACATTCAGTACTTC. Translation gives CASSPAGGNKNIQYF.

Many counts were recorded for this clonotype. J is TRBJ1-1 and V is TRBV7-2, with D possibly being TRBD1 (6 bases). The CDR3 loop spans 13 amino acids. V lost 1 base to trimming and J lost 8 bases, with 11 bases between them. The V gene's germline CDR1 is SGHTA and CDR2 FQGNSA. CDR3 sequence reads: CASSLEGVGEAFF. DNA of the CDR3: TGTGCCAGCAGCTTAGAGGGGGTAGGGGAAGCTTTCTTT.

The gene calls are TRBV10-3 and TRBJ1-3; D ambiguous. The CDR3 runs 14 residues. Germline CDR1 reads ENHRY; CDR2 reads SYGVKD. V gave up 7 bases and J gave up 1 base, with 11 bases separating them. For the CDR3, the DNA is TGTGCCATCAAGCAGGACCAATCTGGAAACACCATATATTTT. Translation: CAIKQDQSGNTIYF.

This clonotype came up many times. The gene calls are TRBV2 and TRBJ1-1; D gene ambiguous. The CDR3 runs 14 residues. V was cut by 8 bases and J by 8 bases, with 21 bases left in between. Per germline, CDR1 SNHLY and CDR2 FYNNEI. CDR3 nucleotides: TGTGCCAGCGTCAGCCCCCTCACGGAATGGGAAGCTTTCTTT. It encodes CASVSPLTEWEAFF. The full variable domain, its missing parts supplied by reference TRBV2 and TRBJ1-1, is EPEVTQTPSHQVTQMGQEVILRCVPISNHLYFYWYRQILGQKVEFLVSFYNNEISEKSEIFDDQFSVERPDGSNFTLKIRSTKLEDSAMYFCASVSPLTEWEAFFGQGTRLTVV.

This clonotype was detected ten times or more. This sequence joins TRBV21-1 and TRBJ2-7. TRBV21-1 represents a pseudogene. There are 15 residues in the CDR3. This chain's CDR3 is CASSKIEEASYEQYF. CDR3 nucleotide sequence: TGTGCCAGCAGCAAAATAGAGGAGGCATCTTACGAGCAGTACTTC.

This clonotype showed up many times. The genes are TRBV5-1 and TRBJ2-3, with D unresolved. The CDR3 sequence is 16 residues long. The V gene lost 4 bases and the J gene lost 1 base, with 16 bases spanning the gap. Germline assignment: CDR1 SGHRS and CDR2 YFSETQ. CDR3 in amino acids: CASSVERGEGTDTQYF. DNA of the CDR3: TGCGCCAGCAGCGTGGAACGTGGTGAGGGCACAGATACGCAGTATTTT.

This clonotype was recorded many times. The chain joins TRBV12-3 or TRBV12-4 to TRBJ1-5; 7 nucleotides line up with TRBD1. CDR3 size: 15 residues. The V gene end was trimmed by 3 bases and the J gene end by 1 base; junction bases not matched to a gene: 3. The CDR3 DNA follows: TGTGCCAGCAGTTTCGGGACAGCGAGCAATCAGCCCCAGCATTTT. Its translation is CASSFGTASNQPQHF.

This clonotype was detected many times. This rearrangement joins TRBV12-3 or TRBV12-4 to TRBJ1-4; 9 bases are a match to TRBD1. V was clipped by 4 bases and J by 5 bases; unmatched bases: 2. CDR3 size: 14 residues. The CDR3 coding sequence is TGTGCCAGCAGTTCGACAGGGGGAAATGAAAAACTGTTTTTT. It translates to CASSSTGGNEKLFF.

V usage is TRBV5-5 and J usage is TRBJ2-1; a possible D gene is TRBD2 (6 bases). This CDR3 is 15 amino acids long. CDR1 is SGHKS and CDR2 is YYEKEE in the germline V gene (reference sequence). V lost 2 bases and J 5 bases, leaving 14 bases between the germline ends. The CDR3 bases are TGTGCCAGCAGCTTATTGGGGCGGGGACACAATGAGCAGTTCTTC. The encoded protein is CASSLLGRGHNEQFF.

This clonotype was recorded many times. The V gene is TRBV20-1, the J gene TRBJ2-7; tentatively, D is TRBD2 (6 bases). There are 13 residues in the CDR3. Trimming cost V 3 bases and J 6 bases, with 15 bases left between them. CDR1 DFQATT and CDR2 SNEGSKA come from the germline V gene (reference sequence). CDR3 sequence reads: CSARRDRSSEQYF. The CDR3 nucleotides are TGCAGTGCTAGGCGGGACCGCAGTAGCGAGCAGTACTTC.

J is TRBJ2-1 and V is TRBV5-1, with D tentatively TRBD2 (6 bases). The germline V and J ends were trimmed by 3 bases and 0 bases, with 16 bases remaining between them. The CDR3 is 17 amino acids. Germline V CDR1 and CDR2: SGHRS, YFSETQ. In DNA, the CDR3 is TGCGCCAGCAGCTCTGAGTCGCTAGCGAGCTCCTACAATGAGCAGTTCTTC. Protein sequence: CASSSESLASSYNEQFF. Together with reference TRBV5-1 and TRBJ2-1, the CDR3 gives the full variable domain: KAGVTQTPRYLIKTRGQQVTLSCSPISGHRSVSWYQQTPGQGLQFLFEYFSETQRNKGNFPGRFSGRQFSNSRSEMNVSTLELGDSALYLCASSSESLASSYNEQFFGPGTRLTVL.

This clonotype was seen many times. The chain combines TRBV20-1 with TRBJ1-2; 7 bases map to TRBD1. The V gene's germline CDR1 is DFQATT and CDR2 SNEGSKA (reference sequence). The CDR3 spans 12 residues. With 1 base clipped from V and 5 bases from J, the junction kept 1 base outside the gene matches. The DNA of the CDR3 is TGCAGTGCTAGAGGACAGGGTTATGGCTACACCTTC. This encodes CSARGQGYGYTF.

This clonotype is judged medium-sized. The chain employs TRBV20-1 and TRBJ2-7, with TRBD2 matching over 7 bases. The CDR3 extends over 13 amino acids. The germline V gene encodes CDR1 DFQATT and CDR2 SNEGSKA (reference sequence). The V gene end was trimmed by 5 bases and the J gene end by 3 bases; junction bases not matched to a gene: 7. This CDR3 is CSAWGGTRYEQYF. CDR3 in DNA: TGCAGTGCTTGGGGGGGGACGCGCTACGAGCAGTACTTC.